Listed here are 2 T cell receptor beta chains from one sample, sequenced in a study of cytomegalovirus exposure and HLA in healthy donors. In the PCR, 60 Vbeta and 13 Jbeta primers were used. Profiling relied on immunoSEQ multiplex PCR, and the TCRdb table lists in-frame clones only, not all of them. The table lists under 150,000 clones, roughly 63% of them singletons. What was sequenced was PBMCs. These receptors were taken from a man aged 25-45 years in good health and CMV-seropositive.

As DNA, the CDR3 is TGTGCCAGCAGTTACCCGGGGGGGAACACTGAAGCTTTCTTT. It codes for CASSYPGGNTEAFF. This chain uses TRBV6-6 with TRBJ1-1, with D maybe TRBD1 (5 bases). Trimming cost V 2 bases and J 1 base, with 8 bases left between them. The CDR3 runs to 14 residues. CDR1 is MNHNY and CDR2 is SVGAGI in the germline V gene (reference sequence).

This clone turned up a few times. The CDR3 DNA reads TGTGCCAGCAGCCCTCCTAGCGGGAGGTCCGCAGATACGCAGTATTTT. Protein sequence: CASSPPSGRSADTQYF. This chain joins TRBV7-2 and TRBJ2-3; 11 bases match TRBD2. Germline assignment: CDR1 SGHTA and CDR2 FQGNSA. There are 16 residues in the CDR3. With V trimmed by 5 bases and J by 4 bases, 8 bases remained unmatched.